This T cell receptor beta chain originates from a study of untreated major depressive disorder. Each depressed patient was pairwise matched to a non-depressed control for sex, age, current smoking status and body mass index. All participants were of European descent. Participants with major medical conditions, Axis I/II comorbidities, regular medication or illicit drug use were excluded. Measured with immunoSEQ multiplex PCR; TCRdb has only the in-frame clones, and not every one. The sample yields around 13,000 clones, roughly 91% seen once. Sequenced: CD4+ T cells from PBMCs. This receptor was identified in a man under 40 with major depressive disorder.

The CDR3 region is CASSEWKGHTF. The DNA of the CDR3 is TGTGCCAGCAGTGAATGGAAGGGACACACCTTC. V gene TRBV2 combines with J gene TRBJ1-2, with D possibly TRBD1 on 5 matching bases. Trimming left V 2 bases short and J 12 bases short, with 10 bases between. Germline V gives CDR1 SNHLY, CDR2 FYNNEI. The CDR3 is made up of 11 amino acids.